These 14 T cell receptor beta chains came from one sample sequenced in a study of identical twins. TCRdb redid the calling of the 5' RACE reads with MiXCR, one entry per CDR3 protein. Of some 590,000 distinct CDR3 sequences in the sample, 9% to 10% were seen once. These data were likewise used in another study, on yellow fever vaccine responses in identical twins.

Sequencing was performed on PBMCs. These receptors were obtained from a woman under 30 in good health.

As for this clonotype: A junction boundary mismatches the germline segment, possibly from a read error. V usage is TRBV29-1 and J usage is TRBJ2-1; 9 positions agree with TRBD1. The CDR3 consists of 14 residues. CDR1 is SQVTM, CDR2 ANQGSEA, per germline. CDR3 amino acids: CSVEGTGKDSEQFF. Here the CDR3 DNA reads TGCAGCGTCGAAGGGACAGGGAAGGACTCTGAGCAGTTCTTC.

This clonotype appeared a few times. J is TRBJ2-1 and V is TRBV29-1; D possibly matches TRBD1 or TRBD2 (5 bases each). Germline CDR1 reads SQVTM; CDR2 reads ANQGSEA. The CDR3 has 14 amino acids. V was cut by 3 bases and J by 7 bases, with 16 bases left in between. As DNA, the CDR3 is TGCAGCGTTGAGGTCGAGGGGCGAGGGAATGAGCAGTTCTTC. It codes for CSVEVEGRGNEQFF.

This clonotype was seen only a few times. V and J are TRBV7-2 and TRBJ2-7; TRBD1 agrees at 9 bases. Unmatched junction bases numbered 8, after V lost 0 bases and J lost 5 bases. The CDR3 loop spans 16 amino acids. Looked up from germline, CDR1 is SGHTA and CDR2 is FQGNSA. The CDR3 is CASSLAGTGWVDEQYF. CDR3 DNA: TGTGCCAGCAGCTTAGCGGGGACAGGGTGGGTCGACGAGCAGTACTTC.

This clonotype came up a few times. The J gene is TRBJ2-7, the V gene TRBV29-1, with D possibly TRBD1 on 5 matching bases. The V gene lost 4 bases and the J gene lost 6 bases, with 19 bases spanning the gap. The CDR3 has 14 amino acids. Germline CDR1 and CDR2: SQVTM and ANQGSEA. CDR3 in amino acids: CSVAVGAGDGEQYF. In DNA form, the CDR3 reads TGCAGCGTTGCGGTTGGGGCAGGTGACGGCGAGCAGTACTTC.

This clonotype was seen only a few times. This chain joins TRBV27 and TRBJ2-7; 10 positions match TRBD2. Germline V gene lookup returns CDR1 MNHEY and CDR2 SMNVEV (reference sequence). The trim removed 6 bases at V and 4 bases at J, leaving 15 bases unmatched. This CDR3 region has 17 residues. The CDR3: CASSSRGSGRWRYEQYF. CDR3 coding DNA: TGTGCCAGCAGCTCTCGGGGTAGCGGGAGGTGGAGATACGAGCAGTACTTC.

This clonotype was recorded at least ten times. The gene calls are TRBV6-2 or TRBV6-3 and TRBJ2-7, with 9 positions matching TRBD1. This CDR3 has 14 amino acids. Germline V gene sequence: CDR1 MNHEY, CDR2 SVGEGT. The V and J ends lost 10 bases and 5 bases, in that order; junction bases with no gene match: 12. This chain's CDR3 is CANRTGGAHHEQYF. The DNA of the CDR3 is TGTGCCAACAGAACAGGGGGCGCGCATCACGAGCAGTACTTC.

This chain links TRBV24-1 with TRBJ2-2, with 16 positions matching TRBD2. CDR3 length: 20 amino acids. V was clipped by 3 bases and J by 3 bases; unmatched bases: 9. Germline V gives CDR1 KGHDR, CDR2 SFDVKD. The CDR3 DNA reads as TGTGCCACCAGTGATCGATTTTTGGGACTAGCGGGAGGGGACACCGGGGAGCTGTTTTTT. Translated: CATSDRFLGLAGGDTGELFF.

This clonotype has just a few counts. This rearrangement joins TRBV2 to TRBJ1-2; D call uncertain. The CDR3 has 13 residues. Looked up from germline, CDR1 is SNHLY and CDR2 is FYNNEI. Trimming took off 9 bases at V and 2 bases at J, with 13 bases between the two ends. The CDR3 is CASNGRPNYGYTF. The CDR3 DNA reads as TGTGCCAGTAACGGACGGCCCAACTATGGCTACACCTTC. The full variable domain, completed using reference TRBV2 and TRBJ1-2, is EPEVTQTPSHQVTQMGQEVILRCVPISNHLYFYWYRQILGQKVEFLVSFYNNEISEKSEIFDDQFSVERPDGSNFTLKIRSTKLEDSAMYFCASNGRPNYGYTFGSGTRLTVV.

This chain links TRBV2 with TRBJ2-7, with D tentatively TRBD1 or TRBD2 (6 bases each). V dropped 8 bases and J dropped 4 bases, with 18 bases sitting between them. This CDR3 has 14 amino acids. Germline V gene lookup returns CDR1 SNHLY and CDR2 FYNNEI. CDR3 nucleotide sequence: TGTGCCAGCCGCCTCGGGGGCTTCGGGTACGAGCAGTACTTC. Its protein product is CASRLGGFGYEQYF. The entire variable domain, with the rest obtained from reference TRBV2 and TRBJ2-7, is as follows: EPEVTQTPSHQVTQMGQEVILRCVPISNHLYFYWYRQILGQKVEFLVSFYNNEISEKSEIFDDQFSVERPDGSNFTLKIRSTKLEDSAMYFCASRLGGFGYEQYFGPGTRLTVT.

The J gene is TRBJ1-2, the V gene TRBV7-3; 7 bases line up with TRBD1. The CDR3 is made up of 16 amino acids. The junction had 10 bases not matched to a gene; V was cut back by 0 bases and J by 6 bases. Germline V lookup: CDR1 SGHTA, CDR2 FQGTGA. The CDR3 here is CASSLTGQVSGNGYTF. The CDR3 DNA sequence: TGTGCCAGCAGCTTAACAGGACAGGTGTCCGGGAATGGCTACACCTTC.

V gene TRBV14 combines with J gene TRBJ2-1; the D is unclear. CDR1 and CDR2 from the germline V gene are SGHDN and FVKESK. V lost 8 bases and J lost 0, with 14 bases in between. The CDR3 is 15 amino acids. This chain's CDR3 is CASQDYRYSYNEQFF. The CDR3 nucleotides are TGTGCCAGCCAAGATTACAGATACTCCTACAATGAGCAGTTCTTC.

The chain uses TRBV28 and TRBJ1-1, with 7 bases matching TRBD1. This CDR3 spans 15 amino acids. V shed 6 bases, J shed 0 bases, and the junction held 7 bases outside the gene matches. The germline V gene encodes CDR1 MDHEN and CDR2 SYDVKM. The chain's CDR3 is CASSRTGTVNTEAFF. For the CDR3, the DNA is TGTGCCAGCAGCAGAACCGGGACAGTGAACACTGAAGCTTTCTTT.

The table lists this clonotype with many counts. This rearrangement joins TRBV12-3 or TRBV12-4 to TRBJ2-1; no definite D call. The length of the CDR3 is 15 residues. Trimming stripped 3 bases from V and 9 bases from J, with 18 bases between. The CDR3 DNA is TGTGCCAGCAGTTTGCGATCCCAATTCGGCTCTGAGCAGTTCTTC. As protein: CASSLRSQFGSEQFF.

V and J are TRBV7-2 and TRBJ2-3; TRBD2 matches at 9 bases. Germline values: CDR1 SGHTA, CDR2 FQGNSA. The CDR3 totals 18 residues. Trimming cost V 11 bases and J 5 bases; bases outside gene matches: 23. The DNA for the CDR3 is TGTGCCCTCTGTTTACTTACCCCCTCGCGGGGGGGCCAAGATACGCAGTATTTT. Translation: CALCLLTPSRGGQDTQYF.